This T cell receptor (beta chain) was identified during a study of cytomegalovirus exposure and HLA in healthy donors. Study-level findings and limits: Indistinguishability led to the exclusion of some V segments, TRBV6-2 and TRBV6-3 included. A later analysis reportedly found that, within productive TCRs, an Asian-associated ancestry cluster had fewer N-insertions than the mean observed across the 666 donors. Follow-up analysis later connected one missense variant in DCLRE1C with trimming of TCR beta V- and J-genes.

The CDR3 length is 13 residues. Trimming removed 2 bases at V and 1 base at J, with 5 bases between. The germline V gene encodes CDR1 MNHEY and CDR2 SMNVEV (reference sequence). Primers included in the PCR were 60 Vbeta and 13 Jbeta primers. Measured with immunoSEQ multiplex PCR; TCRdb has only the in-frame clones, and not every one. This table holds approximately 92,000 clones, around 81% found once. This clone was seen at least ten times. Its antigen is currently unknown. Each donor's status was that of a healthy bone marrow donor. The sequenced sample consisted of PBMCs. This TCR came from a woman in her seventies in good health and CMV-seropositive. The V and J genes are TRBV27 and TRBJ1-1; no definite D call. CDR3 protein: CASSLLPNTEAFF. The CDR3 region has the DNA TGTGCCAGCAGTTTACTCCCGAACACTGAAGCTTTCTTT.